The 29 T cell receptor beta chains given below trace back to one sample, sequenced in a study of graft-versus-host responses after intestinal transplantation. Repertoires were generated with immunoSEQ multiplex PCR, while TCRdb's copy carries only in-frame clones and drops some. The data hold 50,000 to 75,000 clones, with 90% to 95% observed a single time. No antigen has been identified for these receptors. The sequencing used unstimulated CD4+ T cells sorted from spleen or lymph node cells, collected before transplant. The receptors were sampled from a human donor who was the organ donor for an intestinal transplant.

The chain employs TRBV19 and TRBJ2-3; possibly TRBD1 or TRBD2 for D (5 bases each). V gave up 1 base and J gave up 2 bases, with 13 bases separating them. CDR3 length equals 16 residues. From germline, CDR1 is LNHDA and CDR2 SQIVND (reference sequence). CDR3 sequence (DNA): TGTGCCAGTAGTATAGTTCCGCCGGGGCCCACAGATACGCAGTATTTT. It specifies CASSIVPPGPTDTQYF.

The V gene is TRBV5-1, the J gene TRBJ2-5; no reliable D call. The CDR3 runs 12 residues. Germline values: CDR1 SGHRS, CDR2 YFSETQ. The ends were cut back, 1 base at V and 5 bases at J, with 6 bases in the middle. DNA for the CDR3: TGCGCCAGCAGCTTGTTCAGGGAGACCCAGTACTTC. This encodes CASSLFRETQYF.

The chain has TRBV4-1 and TRBJ2-7; 10 bases match TRBD1. Germline CDR1 reads MGHRA; CDR2 reads YSYEKL. This CDR3 has 15 amino acids. After removal of 3 bases from V and 4 bases from J, the junction contained 6 bases not matched to a gene. DNA for the CDR3: TGCGCCAGCAGCCATGGGGACAGGGGTATTTACGAGCAGTACTTC. It translates to CASSHGDRGIYEQYF.

V and J are TRBV10-3 and TRBJ1-1; a weak D match, TRBD1 (6 bases). The CDR3 spans 14 residues. V gave up 6 bases and J gave up 1 base, with 12 bases separating them. Germline V gene lookup returns CDR1 ENHRY and CDR2 SYGVKD. This CDR3 reads CAISGQNPNTEAFF. The CDR3 region has the DNA TGTGCCATCAGCGGACAGAATCCGAACACTGAAGCTTTCTTT.

This clone has only one observation. The V and J genes are TRBV6-5 and TRBJ1-5; D might be TRBD1 (5 bases). Per germline, CDR1 MNHEY and CDR2 SVGAGI. The CDR3 has 15 residues. Trimming left V 6 bases short and J 0 bases short, with 12 bases between. CDR3 protein: CASSRGGNSNQPQHF. In DNA, the CDR3 is TGTGCCAGCAGCCGGGGGGGTAATAGCAATCAGCCCCAGCATTTT.

This clone has a single count. The chain employs TRBV28 and TRBJ1-5; no definite D call. Germline-derived CDR1 and CDR2 are MDHEN and SYDVKM. Trimming removed 3 bases at V and 3 bases at J, with 9 bases between. The CDR3 is 14 residues long. The CDR3 sequence: CASSFPAANQPQHF. In nucleotides, the CDR3 is TGTGCCAGCAGTTTCCCGGCAGCCAATCAGCCCCAGCATTTT.

In its sample, this clone was seen once. The V and J genes are TRBV20-1 and TRBJ1-1; D not resolved. Germline V lookup: CDR1 DFQATT, CDR2 SNEGSKA (reference sequence). Trimming removed 7 bases from V and 1 base from J, with 7 bases in between. CDR3 size: 11 residues. Here the CDR3 reads CSVTGNTEAFF. In DNA form, the CDR3 reads TGCAGTGTAACGGGGAACACTGAAGCTTTCTTT.

This chain uses TRBV5-1 with TRBJ1-2, with TRBD1 as a possible D gene (6 bases). The CDR3 totals 13 residues. CDR1 and CDR2 (germline): SGHRS, YFSETQ. Trimming stripped 0 bases from V and 3 bases from J, with 6 bases between. This CDR3 reads CASSLDRDYGYTF. The CDR3 region has the DNA TGCGCCAGCAGCTTGGACAGGGACTATGGCTACACCTTC. The full variable domain, in which reference TRBV5-1 and TRBJ1-2 provide the parts outside the CDR3, is KAGVTQTPRYLIKTRGQQVTLSCSPISGHRSVSWYQQTPGQGLQFLFEYFSETQRNKGNFPGRFSGRQFSNSRSEMNVSTLELGDSALYLCASSLDRDYGYTFGSGTRLTVV.

The chain uses TRBV2 and TRBJ1-5; 10 positions match TRBD1. CDR1 is SNHLY and CDR2 is FYNNEI in the germline V gene. The CDR3 length is 15 residues. V trimming: 5 bases; J trimming: 7 bases; junction bases outside the gene matches: 8. The CDR3 DNA reads as TGTGCCAGCAGTACGGACAGGGGGAATTTCCAGCCCCAGCATTTT. Amino acid sequence: CASSTDRGNFQPQHF.

V and J are TRBV7-9 and TRBJ2-5; perhaps TRBD2 as D (6 bases). There are 15 residues in the CDR3. V lost 1 base and J lost 7, with 16 bases in between. Germline-derived CDR1 and CDR2 are SEHNR and FQNEAQ (reference sequence). CDR3 sequence: CASSLEVAGRGTQYF. The CDR3 DNA reads TGTGCCAGCAGCTTAGAGGTGGCGGGGCGAGGGACCCAGTACTTC.

The CDR3 DNA is TGTGCCAGCAACCGGGACAGGTGGGACACTGAAGCTTTCTTT. It specifies CASNRDRWDTEAFF. The chain carries TRBV7-9 and TRBJ1-1; 8 bases match TRBD1. The CDR3 extends over 14 amino acids. The V segment lost 7 bases and the J segment 3 bases; nucleotides outside the gene matches: 7. Germline lookup yields CDR1 SEHNR and CDR2 FQNEAQ (reference sequence).

The chain uses TRBV18 and TRBJ2-5, with no clear D. V was shortened by 2 bases and J by 0 bases, with 7 bases between the two germline ends. From germline, CDR1 is KGHSH and CDR2 LQKENI. The CDR3 loop spans 14 amino acids. The CDR3 DNA follows: TGTGCCAGCTCACCAACGGTGTACCAAGAGACCCAGTACTTC. Translation gives CASSPTVYQETQYF.

V gene TRBV6-5 combines with J gene TRBJ1-1; D gene uncertain. Germline-derived CDR1 and CDR2 are MNHEY and SVGAGI. The V end was cut by 6 bases, the J end by 8 bases, with 16 bases between. The CDR3 runs 13 residues. CDR3 DNA: TGTGCCAGCAGGTCCCGGTTGCCTCTAGAAGCTTTCTTT. Protein sequence: CASRSRLPLEAFF.

The chain uses TRBV6-1 and TRBJ1-5, with 9 bases lining up with TRBD1. The V and J ends lost 4 bases and 2 bases, in that order; junction bases with no gene match: 9. The CDR3 contains 17 residues. Germline loops: CDR1 MNHNS, CDR2 SASEGT. CDR3 nucleotide sequence: TGTGCCAGCAGTGCCGGGACAGGGATAAGGGGCAATCAGCCCCAGCATTTT. It is translated as CASSAGTGIRGNQPQHF.

J is TRBJ1-2 and V is TRBV5-1, with D unclear. CDR3 length equals 15 residues. Between the trimmed V and J ends, which lost 2 bases and 4 bases, there was a span of 15 bases. The germline gives CDR1 SGHRS, CDR2 YFSETQ. CDR3 sequence: CASSFEPVSSYGYTF. CDR3 coding DNA: TGCGCCAGCAGCTTTGAGCCCGTTAGTAGCTATGGCTACACCTTC.

This sequence joins TRBV27 and TRBJ2-7; D gene unclear. The CDR3 spans 13 residues. The V gene lost 4 bases and the J gene lost 2 bases, with 9 bases spanning the gap. Germline V CDR1 and CDR2: MNHEY, SMNVEV (reference sequence). The CDR3 spells CASSYKGPYEQYF. CDR3 nucleotide sequence: TGTGCCAGCAGTTACAAGGGTCCCTACGAGCAGTACTTC.

This chain links TRBV7-9 with TRBJ2-1; the D call may be TRBD1 or TRBD2 (6 bases each). V dropped 5 bases and J dropped 4 bases, with 15 bases sitting between them. CDR3 length: 15 residues. Germline V lookup: CDR1 SEHNR, CDR2 FQNEAQ (reference sequence). CDR3 nucleotide sequence: TGTGCCAGCAGCCGAAAGGGGGGTCGATACAATGAGCAGTTCTTC. The encoded protein is CASSRKGGRYNEQFF.

This clone turned up a few times. V is TRBV7-2 and J is TRBJ2-3, with D hard to call. CDR3 length: 16 amino acids. Trimming took 1 base from V and 0 from J, leaving 11 bases between them. Per the germline V gene, CDR1 is SGHTA and CDR2 is FQGNSA. The DNA of the CDR3 is TGTGCCAGCAGCTTAGAGGGTTTTATGAGCACAGATACGCAGTATTTT. This codes for CASSLEGFMSTDTQYF.

This chain joins TRBV21-1 and TRBJ2-5; the table gives TRBD2 as D, unverified against the DNA. TRBV21-1 is a pseudogene. The CDR3 is 15 residues long. The CDR3 loop reads CASSKLAGYQETQYF. In DNA, the CDR3 is TGTGCCAGCAGCAAACTAGCGGGGTACCAAGAGACCCAGTACTTC.

This clone was counted a single time. In DNA, the CDR3 is TGTGCCAGTAGAGGAACAGGGAGAGGCTACACCTTC. It yields the protein CASRGTGRGYTF. The J gene is TRBJ1-2, the V gene TRBV19, with D tentatively TRBD1 (6 bases). Germline CDR1 reads LNHDA; CDR2 reads SQIVND (reference sequence). The CDR3 covers 12 residues. The V end was cut by 6 bases, the J end by 8 bases, with 13 bases between.

This chain connects TRBV7-2 to TRBJ2-7, with a weak D call TRBD1 (5 bases). V was trimmed by 0 bases and J by 4 bases, leaving 7 bases between them. The CDR3 has 13 amino acids. Per germline, CDR1 SGHTA and CDR2 FQGNSA. CDR3 sequence (DNA): TGTGCCAGCAGCTTAGCGGCAGGGTACGAGCAGTACTTC. Protein: CASSLAAGYEQYF.

The chain couples TRBV6-6 to TRBJ1-1; D gene ambiguous. Trimming shortened V by 2 bases and J by 0 bases, and 7 bases separated the two germline ends. The CDR3 is 14 residues long. Germline CDR1 reads MNHNY; CDR2 reads SVGAGI (reference sequence). The CDR3 here is CASSYGLLNTEAFF. In nucleotides, the CDR3 is TGTGCCAGCAGTTACGGGCTTCTGAACACTGAAGCTTTCTTT.

This clone occurred once. The chain recombines TRBV7-3 with TRBJ2-1; D may be TRBD2 (6 bases). The CDR3 length is 13 residues. Germline CDR1 is SGHTA and CDR2 is FQGTGA. V was cut by 5 bases and J by 9 bases, with 14 bases left in between. Here the CDR3 DNA reads TGTGCCAGCAGCCCTCCTGGCGGGGTTGAGCAGTTCTTC. Amino acids: CASSPPGGVEQFF.

The rearrangement uses TRBV7-9 and TRBJ2-1; TRBD2 might be the D (6 bases). V was trimmed by 8 bases and J by 7 bases, leaving 18 bases between them. The CDR3 has 14 residues. CDR1 is SEHNR, CDR2 FQNEAQ, per germline (reference sequence). As DNA, the CDR3 is TGTGCCAGCGGACCGGGAGCGGCTGGGAATGAGCAGTTCTTC. Residues: CASGPGAAGNEQFF. Full variable domain (rest looked up from reference TRBV7-9 and TRBJ2-1): DTGVSQNPRHKITKRGQNVTFRCDPISEHNRLYWYRQTLGQGPEFLTYFQNEAQLEKSRLLSDRFSAERPKGSFSTLEIQRTEQGDSAMYLCASGPGAAGNEQFFGPGTRLTVL.

This chain links TRBV6-1 with TRBJ2-3; 14 nucleotides align to TRBD2. This CDR3 has 15 residues. The germline V gene encodes CDR1 MNHNS and CDR2 SASEGT. Trimming took 6 bases from V and 2 from J; bases not matched to a gene: 1. In DNA form, the CDR3 reads TGTGCCAGCAGGACTAGCGGGGGGGCCACAGATACGCAGTATTTT. The encoded protein is CASRTSGGATDTQYF.

The chain links TRBV2 to TRBJ2-1; 7 positions match TRBD1. Germline CDR1 reads SNHLY; CDR2 reads FYNNEI. V lost 5 bases, J lost 6 bases, and 1 base stayed unmatched. The CDR3 sequence is 12 residues long. The CDR3 DNA reads as TGTGCCAGCAGTAACAGGGGCAATGAGCAGTTCTTC. The encoded protein is CASSNRGNEQFF.

The rearrangement links TRBV4-3 to TRBJ2-3; 11 positions match TRBD2. The germline V gene has CDR1 LGHNA and CDR2 YSLEER. Germline trimming cut 0 bases from V and 2 bases from J; bases unmatched to any gene: 10. The CDR3 covers 19 residues. Written as DNA, the CDR3 is TGCGCCAGCAGCCAAGATCCTTGGACTAGCGGGTCCCTCACAGATACGCAGTATTTT. Translating it yields CASSQDPWTSGSLTDTQYF.

The rearrangement uses TRBV7-9 and TRBJ1-2; TRBD1 matches at 8 bases. The junction had 1 base not matched to a gene; V was cut back by 4 bases and J by 0 bases. Germline CDR1 is SEHNR and CDR2 is FQNEAQ (reference sequence). CDR3 length: 14 amino acids. CDR3: CASSSTGANYGYTF. As DNA, the CDR3 is TGTGCCAGCAGCTCGACAGGGGCTAACTATGGCTACACCTTC.

This chain connects TRBV7-2 to TRBJ2-1; TRBD2 matches 8 bases. The ends lost 4 bases at V and 9 bases at J; junction bases unmatched: 14. Germline V CDR1 and CDR2: SGHTA, FQGNSA. The CDR3 length is 16 residues. Here the CDR3 DNA reads TGTGCCAGCAGCTCCGACCTCGGGGGGGGACGGAGTGAGCAGTTCTTC. Translation: CASSSDLGGGRSEQFF.